Below, 27 T cell receptor beta chains from the same sample are listed, as sequenced in a study of blood T cell repertoires in COVID-19. TCRdb's table, derived via immunoSEQ multiplex PCR, lists solely in-frame clones and lacks some. The sample shows 250,000 to 300,000 clones, about 89% of them seen only once. The source material was peripheral blood. These receptors came from a woman between 25 and 40 years old with COVID-19, enrolled during active disease.

The chain recombines TRBV10-1 with TRBJ1-3; possible D gene TRBD1, 5 bases. Germline lookup yields CDR1 WNHNN and CDR2 SYGVQD (reference sequence). The CDR3 is 15 residues long. Between the trimmed V and J ends, which lost 3 bases and 0 bases, there was a span of 9 bases. The CDR3 spells CASSEDSRSGNTIYF. The CDR3 nucleotides read TGCGCCAGCAGTGAAGACAGCCGCTCTGGAAACACCATATATTTT.

The chain is built from TRBV19 and TRBJ1-5; possible D gene TRBD1, 6 bases. This CDR3 comprises 15 residues. V was shortened by 7 bases and J by 7 bases, with 20 bases between the two germline ends. CDR1 is LNHDA and CDR2 is SQIVND in the germline V gene (reference sequence). The CDR3 region has the DNA TGTGCCAGTAACCCCGGGAGGGGGGCCGGGCAGCCCCAGCATTTT. Residues: CASNPGRGAGQPQHF.

This rearrangement joins TRBV2 to TRBJ2-7; TRBD2 might be the D (6 bases). The germline gives CDR1 SNHLY, CDR2 FYNNEI. The germline V and J ends were trimmed by 6 bases and 7 bases, with 16 bases remaining between them. This CDR3 contains 13 residues. This CDR3 is CASRSALGGEQYF. CDR3 DNA sequence: TGTGCCAGCAGGTCAGCCCTCGGAGGGGAGCAGTACTTC.

The genes are TRBV25-1 and TRBJ2-5, with D uncertain. The CDR3 loop spans 12 amino acids. CDR1 is MGHDK and CDR2 is SYGVNS in the germline V gene. Trimming left V 6 bases short and J 1 base short, with 6 bases between. CDR3 region: CASRALQETQYF. In DNA, the CDR3 is TGTGCCAGCAGAGCCCTCCAAGAGACCCAGTACTTC. Full variable domain (rest looked up from reference TRBV25-1 and TRBJ2-5): EADIYQTPRYLVIGTGKKITLECSQTMGHDKMYWYQQDPGMELHLIHYSYGVNSTEKGDLSSESTVSRIRTEHFPLTLESARPSHTSQYLCASRALQETQYFGPGTRLLVL.

This clone was seen only once. The chain couples TRBV13 to TRBJ2-7, with 9 bases matching TRBD1. The CDR3 covers 14 residues. Trimming at V came to 4 bases and at J to 2 bases, leaving 3 bases not matched to a gene. The germline V gene encodes CDR1 PRHDT and CDR2 FYEKMQ (reference sequence). The CDR3 DNA reads as TGTGCCAGCAGCTCCGGGACAGGGACCTACGAGCAGTACTTC. Translation gives CASSSGTGTYEQYF.

V is TRBV4-1 and J is TRBJ1-3; D might be TRBD1 (5 bases). Germline values: CDR1 MGHRA, CDR2 YSYEKL. This CDR3 region has 16 residues. Trimming took off 3 bases at V and 2 bases at J, with 14 bases between the two ends. In DNA, the CDR3 is TGCGCCAGCAGCCAGGCAGGGAAGAACACTGGAAACACCATATATTTT. This sequence encodes CASSQAGKNTGNTIYF.

The CDR3 loop reads CASSVAEGGSNQPQHF. CDR3 DNA sequence: TGTGCCAGCAGCGTAGCGGAAGGAGGGAGCAATCAGCCCCAGCATTTT. The rearrangement uses TRBV9 and TRBJ1-5; unclear D gene. CDR1 and CDR2 from the germline V gene are SGDLS and YYNGEE. The CDR3 covers 16 residues. V lost 0 bases and J lost 1, with 11 bases in between. Full variable domain (missing parts from reference TRBV9 and TRBJ1-5): DSGVTQTPKHLITATGQRVTLRCSPRSGDLSVYWYQQSLDQGLQFLIQYYNGEERAKGNILERFSAQQFPDLHSELNLSSLELGDSALYFCASSVAEGGSNQPQHFGDGTRLSIL.

The chain has TRBV27 and TRBJ1-1, with D possibly matching TRBD1 (6 bases). The CDR3 has 17 amino acids. Trimming pared 0 bases from V and 4 bases from J, leaving 18 bases between. Germline V CDR1 and CDR2: MNHEY, SMNVEV (reference sequence). This CDR3 is CASSLSATGPKGTEAFF. The CDR3, as DNA: TGTGCCAGCAGTTTATCCGCAACAGGGCCGAAGGGCACTGAAGCTTTCTTT.

This chain uses TRBV11-2 with TRBJ1-1; D call uncertain. CDR1 and CDR2 from the germline V gene are SGHAT and FQNNGV. The germline V and J ends were trimmed by 0 bases and 1 base, with 9 bases remaining between them. This CDR3 contains 15 residues. CDR3 DNA sequence: TGTGCCAGCAGCTTAGATCTAAAAGAGAACACTGAAGCTTTCTTT. As protein: CASSLDLKENTEAFF.

The V and J genes are TRBV28 and TRBJ2-5, with TRBD2 matching 9 bases. Germline V lookup: CDR1 MDHEN, CDR2 SYDVKM. CDR3 length: 17 amino acids. The V and J ends lost 4 bases and 5 bases, in that order; junction bases with no gene match: 14. The CDR3 DNA is TGTGCCAGCAGTTCCTCCGGGTTAGCGGGAGTGCGGGAGACCCAGTACTTC. Encoded protein: CASSSSGLAGVRETQYF.

The V call is TRBV27, the J call TRBJ2-2; 7 bases are a match to TRBD1. CDR3 size: 15 residues. The V gene end was trimmed by 3 bases and the J gene end by 6 bases; junction bases not matched to a gene: 7. CDR1 is MNHEY and CDR2 is SMNVEV in the germline V gene (reference sequence). The CDR3 bases are TGTGCCAGCAGTTTGGAGACAGGGATGCCCGGGGAGCTGTTTTTT. This sequence encodes CASSLETGMPGELFF.

The chain has TRBV2 and TRBJ1-3; D not resolved. This CDR3 region has 15 residues. Germline CDR1 reads SNHLY; CDR2 reads FYNNEI. With 3 bases removed from V and 0 bases from J, the gap between germline ends came to 9 bases. CDR3 protein: CASSDRGISGNTIYF. CDR3 DNA sequence: TGTGCCAGCAGTGATCGCGGGATCTCTGGAAACACCATATATTTT.

This CDR3 is CASTGGTTDTQYF. CDR3 in DNA: TGTGCCAGTACCGGGGGAACCACAGATACGCAGTATTTT. The J gene is TRBJ2-3, the V gene TRBV19; TRBD2 might be the D (6 bases). Germline values: CDR1 LNHDA, CDR2 SQIVND (reference sequence). V was cut by 7 bases and J by 2 bases, with 10 bases left in between. The CDR3 loop spans 13 amino acids.

V gene TRBV5-1 combines with J gene TRBJ2-5; 10 bases are shared with TRBD1. In germline, CDR1 is SGHRS, CDR2 YFSETQ. V lost 0 bases to trimming and J lost 1 base; unmatched junction nucleotides: 9. The CDR3 runs to 18 residues. The CDR3 loop is CASSLGLTGGEGQETQYF. In DNA form, the CDR3 reads TGCGCCAGCAGCTTGGGACTGACAGGGGGCGAGGGCCAAGAGACCCAGTACTTC.

The chain joins TRBV7-8 to TRBJ2-1; no reliable D call. V was clipped by 3 bases and J by 8 bases, with 14 bases between them. CDR1 SGHVS and CDR2 FQNEAQ come from the germline V gene. CDR3 size: 14 residues. The CDR3 region has the DNA TGTGCCAGCAGCTTCGGCAGCCTGGGCGATGAGCAGTTCTTC. Translating gives CASSFGSLGDEQFF.

This clone came up a few times. The rearrangement joins TRBV2 to TRBJ2-1, with 7 bases aligning to TRBD1. Per germline, CDR1 SNHLY and CDR2 FYNNEI. The ends lost 6 bases at V and 9 bases at J; junction bases unmatched: 8. The CDR3 spans 13 residues. The CDR3 protein is CASRDDRAGEQFF. The CDR3 DNA sequence: TGTGCCAGCAGAGACGACAGGGCGGGTGAGCAGTTCTTC. The variable domain in full, with the rest retrieved from reference TRBV2 and TRBJ2-1, is EPEVTQTPSHQVTQMGQEVILRCVPISNHLYFYWYRQILGQKVEFLVSFYNNEISEKSEIFDDQFSVERPDGSNFTLKIRSTKLEDSAMYFCASRDDRAGEQFFGPGTRLTVL.

This clone appeared a single time. The chain has TRBV11-2 and TRBJ2-1; 11 bases are shared with TRBD2. Looked up from germline, CDR1 is SGHAT and CDR2 is FQNNGV. V dropped 8 bases and J dropped 4; count of bases not matched to a gene: 7. This CDR3 is 15 amino acids long. As DNA, the CDR3 is TGTGCCAGCCAAACCGGGACTAGCGGATACAATGAGCAGTTCTTC. Its protein product is CASQTGTSGYNEQFF.

In its sample, this clone was seen once. This chain joins TRBV5-8 and TRBJ1-5, with 9 nucleotides matching TRBD1. This CDR3 is built from 16 residues. Unmatched junction bases numbered 7, after V lost 0 bases and J lost 6 bases. Germline V lookup: CDR1 SGHTS, CDR2 YDEGEE. CDR3 in amino acids: CASSLEGTGPGQPQHF. The CDR3 coding sequence is TGTGCCAGCAGCTTGGAGGGGACAGGGCCCGGTCAGCCCCAGCATTTT.

The chain uses TRBV7-8 and TRBJ2-7; TRBD2 agrees at 7 bases. Trimming took 7 bases from V and 3 from J; bases not matched to a gene: 24. The CDR3 is 19 amino acids. Germline CDR1 and CDR2: SGHVS and FQNEAQ. CDR3 DNA: TGTGCCAGCACCGAAACCTTCCCCTCGTCAAGCGGGAATATCTACGAGCAGTACTTC. This gives the protein CASTETFPSSSGNIYEQYF.

This rearrangement joins TRBV19 to TRBJ1-5; TRBD1 might be the D (5 bases). V was pared by 6 bases and J by 5 bases, with 17 bases between. Per the germline V gene, CDR1 is LNHDA and CDR2 is SQIVND (reference sequence). The CDR3 is made up of 15 amino acids. The CDR3 bases are TGTGCCAGTAGGGCTGATAGGGGTCTGCATCAGCCCCAGCATTTT. It specifies CASRADRGLHQPQHF.

CDR3 amino acids: CASSGARTGGGETQYF. The CDR3 DNA is TGTGCCAGTAGTGGGGCAAGGACAGGGGGCGGAGAGACCCAGTACTTC. This chain links TRBV19 with TRBJ2-5; 11 bases are a match to TRBD1. J was trimmed by 4 bases and V by 5 bases; bases with no gene match: 9. Germline CDR1 and CDR2: LNHDA and SQIVND (reference sequence). The CDR3 covers 16 residues.

The chain recombines TRBV10-1 with TRBJ2-3; D possibly corresponds to TRBD1 (6 bases). V lost 0 bases and J 2 bases, leaving 12 bases between the germline ends. Per germline, CDR1 WNHNN and CDR2 SYGVQD (reference sequence). CDR3 length equals 16 residues. The CDR3 DNA sequence: TGCGCCAGCAGTGAGTCGCCAGGGGTCCCCACAGATACGCAGTATTTT. Amino acid sequence: CASSESPGVPTDTQYF.

The chain is built from TRBV29-1 and TRBJ2-1; TRBD2 aligns across 10 bases. Germline values: CDR1 SQVTM, CDR2 ANQGSEA. Unmatched junction bases numbered 6, after V lost 1 base and J lost 0 bases. CDR3 length equals 17 residues. This CDR3 reads CSVEGLAGEGSYNEQFF. As DNA, the CDR3 is TGCAGCGTTGAAGGGCTAGCGGGAGAGGGCTCCTACAATGAGCAGTTCTTC.

The chain has TRBV27 and TRBJ1-4; no reliable D call. Trimming took off 8 bases at V and 5 bases at J, with 18 bases between the two ends. Germline-derived CDR1 and CDR2 are MNHEY and SMNVEV (reference sequence). The CDR3 sequence is 15 residues long. CDR3 in DNA: TGTGCCAGCTCTCCGGCCATACGGGGAAATGAAAAACTGTTTTTT. Protein sequence: CASSPAIRGNEKLFF.

This chain joins TRBV12-3 or TRBV12-4 and TRBJ1-6, with 10 bases identical to TRBD1. The CDR3 totals 13 residues. V shed 8 bases, J shed 7 bases, and the junction held 2 bases outside the gene matches. CDR3 coding DNA: TGTGCCAGCCAGGGACAGGGGAATTCACCCCTCCACTTT. Its translation: CASQGQGNSPLHF.

The genes are TRBV6-6 and TRBJ1-5; D is possibly TRBD1 (6 bases). The CDR3 consists of 15 residues. Trimming pared 7 bases from V and 0 bases from J, leaving 13 bases between. Germline loops: CDR1 MNHNY, CDR2 SVGAGI (reference sequence). CDR3 in DNA: TGTGCCAGCACCCGAGGGGGAGTTAGCAATCAGCCCCAGCATTTT. Amino acids: CASTRGGVSNQPQHF.

This chain joins TRBV11-2 and TRBJ1-1; 9 nucleotides match TRBD1. V was pared by 5 bases and J by 1 base, with 5 bases of the junction left unmatched. In germline, CDR1 is SGHAT, CDR2 FQNNGV. There are 15 residues in the CDR3. Written as DNA, the CDR3 is TGTGCCAGCAGCCTCTTGGGACAGGGGAACACTGAAGCTTTCTTT. Protein: CASSLLGQGNTEAFF.